The entry below describes one T cell receptor (beta chain). Its antigen has not been determined. No base-level quality is on record; no much larger clone is a single base apart. The CDR3 measures 14 amino acids from cysteine to phenylalanine. CDR3 DNA is the only sequence kept; it has 42 bases, read in frame from the first base. V is cut by 0 bases and J by 8 bases, and the space between the germline ends is 10 bases. Based on the germline V gene (reference sequence), the CDR1 and CDR2 sequences are LNHNV and YYDKDF. This record belongs to a study of neoadjuvant anti-PD-1 for oral cavity cancer (dated by TCRdb to the early 2020s). A note on the overall study: Before curative-intent surgical resection, most patients were given three to four biweekly doses of nivolumab at 3 mg/kg. A fourth nivolumab dose was given around day 43 to patients without progression, and definitive surgical resection was performed in those patients on days 50-56. Responders were defined as patients with complete response, partial response or stable disease by RECIST 1.1; non-responders were defined as patients with progression. The parent correlative cohort included roughly 13 patients, with an approximately 33% response rate.

What the research found in general, with its limitations: Only a few patients per response group were included in the TCR analyses, and the authors called for validation in larger cohorts. Within PBMCs, T cell clonality (Gini index) was significantly higher in non-responders than responders after neoadjuvant nivolumab. Higher pretreatment blood TCRbeta clonality and lower post-treatment tumor TCRbeta clonality were correlated with higher pretreatment blood Treg/Th17 ratios.

This specimen's time point label, interpreted: before neoadjuvant nivolumab. None of the patients had received prior systemic or radiation treatment, and all were newly diagnosed with stage II-IVA oral cavity squamous cell carcinoma. Everyone in the cohort had locally advanced, HPV-negative oral cavity squamous cell carcinoma. Peripheral blood mononuclear cells were analyzed directly and were not maintained or expanded in culture. Samples were obtained from a longitudinal correlative study of a single-arm phase II trial of neoadjuvant nivolumab in oral cavity squamous cell carcinoma. Genomic DNA-based TCRbeta sequencing was performed on subject-matched pre- and post-treatment PBMCs and tumors from three responders and three non-responders. Peripheral blood mononuclear cells were collected before nivolumab treatment and were collected again after treatment, at the time of surgery. The Maxwell RSC DNA from Cells kit was used to isolate genomic DNA from PBMCs.

For deep sequencing, PBMC libraries mostly used 400 to 500 ng of input genomic DNA, with six replicates for each sample. TCRbeta libraries were prepared with the immunoSEQ hsTCRbeta kit according to the manufacturer's instructions. The completed libraries were mixed into a single pool at 3 nM, then sequenced with an Illumina NovaSeq 6000 S4 flow cell. As for how the authors treated the data: Raw data preprocessing and quality control were performed with the immunoSEQ Analyzer. The analysis was limited to productive rearrangements, and each clonotype was defined by a unique CDR3 amino acid sequence. Repertoire clonality was estimated as the Gini-Simpson index, which was calculated using the R package tcR. Student's t test was used to compare Gini indices, while Pearson correlation assessed associations with tumor size change. Held by TCRdb, this immuneACCESS table contains in-frame sequences only and omits some clones. Under half of the omission traces to an unresolved V gene where checked; the cause of the rest is unknown. V and J calls and clone size are given by that table; D and trimming were obtained from the DNA. For this sample there are tens of thousands of clones; around 80% appear just once. The ten largest clones add up to roughly 3.5% of the sample.

This sample comprised PBMCs, obtained before nivolumab (anti-PD-1) treatment. This sequence was found in a person aged 35 to 85 with oral cavity squamous cell carcinoma. The V gene is TRBV15 and the J gene is TRBJ1-4; no D segment can be confidently identified. Read as DNA, the sequence is TGTGCCACCAGCAGAGATGGGGTGGGAGAAAAACTGTTTTTT. The translation is CATSRDGVGEKLFF.